Listed below are T cell receptor beta chains from one sample, sequenced in a study of cytomegalovirus exposure and HLA in healthy donors. Some clones are missing from TCRdb's copy, which holds only in-frame ones; the method was immunoSEQ multiplex PCR. The profile covers roughly 160,000 clones, with more than 65% appearing a single time and about 1.3% taken by the ten largest. The sequenced material came from PBMCs. These receptors were obtained from a man in his thirties or forties in good health and CMV-seronegative. Each CDR3 is given with its conserved first and last residue. The order of the fields is V gene, J gene, D gene, clone size, CDR3 DNA, CDR3 protein. The D gene is left open where the match is weak. The size entry is marked missing in some rows and otherwise reads once, few, many or a size class.

V gene: TRBV7-2
J gene: TRBJ2-5
D gene: -
clone size: -
CDR3 DNA: TGTGCCAGCAGCCCAGGGGCCCGTGGGGATAAGTACTTC
CDR3 protein: CASSPGARGDKYF

V gene: TRBV9
J gene: TRBJ2-7
D gene: TRBD2
clone size: -
CDR3 DNA: TGTGCCAGCAGCGTAGGCAGCGGGAGTTTGTCCTACGAGCAGTACTTC
CDR3 protein: CASSVGSGSLSYEQYF

V gene: TRBV6-5
J gene: TRBJ1-5
D gene: -
clone size: once
CDR3 DNA: TGTGCCAGCAGTCCGGGACACGACCGGGCTCAGCCCCAGCATTTT
CDR3 protein: CASSPGHDRAQPQHF

V gene: TRBV6-5
J gene: TRBJ2-5
D gene: -
clone size: -
CDR3 DNA: TGTGCCAGCAGTCCACGTTTGGCCCAAGAGACCCAGTACTTC
CDR3 protein: CASSPRLAQETQYF

V gene: TRBV9
J gene: TRBJ1-1
D gene: -
clone size: -
CDR3 DNA: TGTGCCAGCAGCGTAGTCGGGGGGGGCCGGGGCACTGAAGCTTTCTTT
CDR3 protein: CASSVVGGGRGTEAFF

V gene: TRBV6-1
J gene: TRBJ2-7
D gene: TRBD1
clone size: -
CDR3 DNA: TGTGCCAGCAGTGCCGGGACAGGGGTTGGCGAGCAGTACTTC
CDR3 protein: CASSAGTGVGEQYF

V gene: TRBV2
J gene: TRBJ2-7
D gene: -
clone size: -
CDR3 DNA: TGTGCCAGCAGACCGATAGGCGGGGGCGGATACGAGCAGTACTTC
CDR3 protein: CASRPIGGGGYEQYF

V gene: TRBV6-5
J gene: TRBJ1-1
D gene: TRBD1
clone size: -
CDR3 DNA: TGTGCCAGCAGTTACGGATGGGACAGCACCACTGAAGCTTTCTTT
CDR3 protein: CASSYGWDSTTEAFF

V gene: TRBV5-4
J gene: TRBJ1-1
D gene: -
clone size: few
CDR3 DNA: TGTGCCAGCAGCCCGGGGGGGGGCGCGAGAGAAACTGAAGCTTTCTTT
CDR3 protein: CASSPGGGARETEAFF

V gene: TRBV7-3
J gene: TRBJ2-1
D gene: -
clone size: -
CDR3 DNA: TGTGCCAGCAGCTTGGCCCCCTCCTACAATGAGCAGTTCTTC
CDR3 protein: CASSLAPSYNEQFF

V gene: TRBV18
J gene: TRBJ2-7
D gene: -
clone size: few
CDR3 DNA: TGTGCCAGCTCATCGCAGGGAGGGGGCTACGAGCAGTACTTC
CDR3 protein: CASSSQGGGYEQYF

V gene: TRBV6-1
J gene: TRBJ2-1
D gene: TRBD2
clone size: once
CDR3 DNA: TGTGCCAGCTTATCACTAGCGGGACACAATGAGCAGTTCTTC
CDR3 protein: CASLSLAGHNEQFF

V gene: TRBV4-3
J gene: TRBJ1-2
D gene: -
clone size: -
CDR3 DNA: TGCGCCAGCAGCCAAGATTGGAGGGCGGACTATGGCTACACCTTC
CDR3 protein: CASSQDWRADYGYTF

V gene: TRBV5-6
J gene: TRBJ1-3
D gene: -
clone size: -
CDR3 DNA: TGTGCCAGCAGCTATGTCGCAGGGCACTCTGGAAACACCATATATTTT
CDR3 protein: CASSYVAGHSGNTIYF

V gene: TRBV4-3
J gene: TRBJ2-7
D gene: TRBD2
clone size: few
CDR3 DNA: TGCGCCAGCAGCCAAGACACTAGCGGGGCACTCTACGAGCAGTACTTC
CDR3 protein: CASSQDTSGALYEQYF

V gene: TRBV5-4
J gene: TRBJ2-7
D gene: -
clone size: once
CDR3 DNA: TGTGCCAGCAGCTTGGGTGGTTCCCCCTACGAGCAGTACTTC
CDR3 protein: CASSLGGSPYEQYF

V gene: TRBV4-1
J gene: TRBJ1-2
D gene: -
clone size: -
CDR3 DNA: TGCGCCAGCAGCCAAGAGGGAGATGGCTACACCTTC
CDR3 protein: CASSQEGDGYTF

V gene: TRBV6-5
J gene: TRBJ2-2
D gene: -
clone size: -
CDR3 DNA: TGTGCCAGCAGTGCCGAGGGGGGGACCGGGGAGCTGTTTTTT
CDR3 protein: CASSAEGGTGELFF

V gene: TRBV10-3
J gene: TRBJ1-4
D gene: TRBD1
clone size: -
CDR3 DNA: TGTGCCATCAGTGAGGGTAGGACAGGGTCGAGTGAAAAACTGTTTTTT
CDR3 protein: CAISEGRTGSSEKLFF

V gene: TRBV28
J gene: TRBJ1-5
D gene: -
clone size: -
CDR3 DNA: TGTGCCAGCAGTCCGGGGCCCCAGCATTTT
CDR3 protein: CASSPGPQHF

V gene: TRBV4-3
J gene: TRBJ1-4
D gene: TRBD1
clone size: -
CDR3 DNA: TGCGCCAGCAGCCCCGTCCCGGGACAGGGGAATGAAAAACTGTTTTTT
CDR3 protein: CASSPVPGQGNEKLFF

V gene: TRBV5-1
J gene: TRBJ2-7
D gene: TRBD2
clone size: -
CDR3 DNA: TGCGCCAGCAGCCCTAGCGGGGGGCCGTCCTACGAGCAGTACTTC
CDR3 protein: CASSPSGGPSYEQYF

V gene: TRBV29-1
J gene: TRBJ2-5
D gene: -
clone size: -
CDR3 DNA: TGCAGCGTTGCGTCCCAAGAGACCCAGTACTTC
CDR3 protein: CSVASQETQYF

V gene: TRBV7-8
J gene: TRBJ2-7
D gene: -
clone size: -
CDR3 DNA: TGTGCCAGCAGCTTTACGACTTCATCCTACGAGCAGTACTTC
CDR3 protein: CASSFTTSSYEQYF

V gene: TRBV19
J gene: TRBJ1-5
D gene: TRBD1
clone size: -
CDR3 DNA: TGTGCCAGTAGCACCGGGACAGGGGGAAATCAGCCCCAGCATTTT
CDR3 protein: CASSTGTGGNQPQHF

V gene: TRBV9
J gene: TRBJ1-5
D gene: TRBD1
clone size: -
CDR3 DNA: TGTGCCAGCAGCGTAGCAGGGGGCCATCAGCCCCAGCATTTT
CDR3 protein: CASSVAGGHQPQHF

V gene: TRBV6-1
J gene: TRBJ2-7
D gene: -
clone size: -
CDR3 DNA: TGTGCCAGCAGTGAAATGAGCCCACCAACTAGTTACGAGCAGTACTTC
CDR3 protein: CASSEMSPPTSYEQYF

V gene: TRBV5-1
J gene: TRBJ2-2
D gene: -
clone size: -
CDR3 DNA: TGCGCCAGCAAGGACTCCTCGTTCGGGGAGCTGTTTTTT
CDR3 protein: CASKDSSFGELFF

V gene: TRBV6-6
J gene: TRBJ2-1
D gene: TRBD2
clone size: once
CDR3 DNA: TGTGCCAGCTTGAGACTAGCGGGGGGGGTCGATGAGCAGTTCTTC
CDR3 protein: CASLRLAGGVDEQFF

V gene: TRBV19
J gene: TRBJ2-2
D gene: TRBD2
clone size: -
CDR3 DNA: TGTGCCAGTAGTATCCGGACTAGCGGGAACACCGGGGAGCTGTTTTTT
CDR3 protein: CASSIRTSGNTGELFF